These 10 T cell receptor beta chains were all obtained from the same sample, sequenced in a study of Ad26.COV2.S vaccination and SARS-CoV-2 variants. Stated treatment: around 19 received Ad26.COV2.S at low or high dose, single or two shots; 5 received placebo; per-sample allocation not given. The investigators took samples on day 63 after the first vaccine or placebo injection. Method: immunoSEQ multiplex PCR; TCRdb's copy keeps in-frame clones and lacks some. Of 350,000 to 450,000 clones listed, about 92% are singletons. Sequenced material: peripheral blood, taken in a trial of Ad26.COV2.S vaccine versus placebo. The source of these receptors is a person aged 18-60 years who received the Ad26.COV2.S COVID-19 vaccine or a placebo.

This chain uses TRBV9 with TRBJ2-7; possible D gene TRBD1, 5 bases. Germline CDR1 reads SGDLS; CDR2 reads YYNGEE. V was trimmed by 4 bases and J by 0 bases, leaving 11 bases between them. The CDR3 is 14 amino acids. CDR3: CASSQGSRSYEQYF. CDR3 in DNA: TGTGCCAGCAGCCAGGGATCCCGCTCCTACGAGCAGTACTTC.

CDR3 sequence reads: CASSEGQFYEQYF. The CDR3, as DNA: TGTGCCAGCAGTGAGGGACAGTTCTACGAGCAGTACTTC. V is TRBV6-1 and J is TRBJ2-7; 7 positions agree with TRBD1. Germline CDR1 and CDR2: MNHNS and SASEGT. The CDR3 has 13 amino acids. J gave up 3 bases and V 3 bases, and 2 bases lay outside the gene matches.

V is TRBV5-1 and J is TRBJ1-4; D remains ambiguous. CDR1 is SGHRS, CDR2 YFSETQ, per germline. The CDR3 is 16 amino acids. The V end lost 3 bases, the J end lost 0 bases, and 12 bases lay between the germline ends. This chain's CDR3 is CASSSSVAATNEKLFF. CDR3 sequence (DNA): TGCGCCAGCAGCTCTTCTGTTGCGGCAACTAATGAAAAACTGTTTTTT.

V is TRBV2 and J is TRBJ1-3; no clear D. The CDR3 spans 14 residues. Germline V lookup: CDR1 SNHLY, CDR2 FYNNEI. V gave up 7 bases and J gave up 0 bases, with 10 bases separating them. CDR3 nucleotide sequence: TGTGCCAGCACCCCAGGCAACTCTGGAAACACCATATATTTT. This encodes CASTPGNSGNTIYF.

CDR3 in DNA: TGTGCCAGCAGCTTAAGTTATTTCGAGCTGTTTTTT. Its protein is CASSLSYFELFF. V is TRBV7-8 and J is TRBJ2-2; D gene uncertain. The germline V gene has CDR1 SGHVS and CDR2 FQNEAQ. The CDR3 runs to 12 residues. V was cut by 2 bases and J by 11 bases, with 9 bases left in between.

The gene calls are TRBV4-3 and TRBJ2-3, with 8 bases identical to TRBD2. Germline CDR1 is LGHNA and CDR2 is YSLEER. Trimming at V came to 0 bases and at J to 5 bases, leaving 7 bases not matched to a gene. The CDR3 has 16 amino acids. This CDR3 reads CASSQEAGGGVDTQYF. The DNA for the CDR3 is TGCGCCAGCAGCCAAGAGGCGGGGGGCGGGGTAGATACGCAGTATTTT.

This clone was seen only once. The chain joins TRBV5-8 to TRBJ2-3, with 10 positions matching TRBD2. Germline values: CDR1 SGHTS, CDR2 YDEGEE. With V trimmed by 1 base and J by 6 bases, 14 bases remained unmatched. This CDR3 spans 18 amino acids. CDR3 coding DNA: TGTGCCAGCAGCTTGACCCCAGCAGGGAGCGGGGGGGCGGATACGCAGTATTTT. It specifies CASSLTPAGSGGADTQYF.

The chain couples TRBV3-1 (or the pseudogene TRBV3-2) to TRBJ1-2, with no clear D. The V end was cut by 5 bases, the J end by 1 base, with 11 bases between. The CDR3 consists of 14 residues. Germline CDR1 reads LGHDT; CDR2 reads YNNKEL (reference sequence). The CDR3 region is CASSDRALNYGYTF. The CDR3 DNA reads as TGTGCCAGCAGCGACCGGGCCCTTAACTATGGCTACACCTTC.

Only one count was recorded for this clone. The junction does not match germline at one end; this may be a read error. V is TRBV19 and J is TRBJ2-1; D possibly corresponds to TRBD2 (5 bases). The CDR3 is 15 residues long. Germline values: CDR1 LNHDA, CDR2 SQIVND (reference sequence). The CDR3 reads CASSLTRSAYNEQFF. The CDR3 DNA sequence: TGTGCTAGTAGTCTCACTAGATCCGCCTACAATGAGCAGTTCTTC.

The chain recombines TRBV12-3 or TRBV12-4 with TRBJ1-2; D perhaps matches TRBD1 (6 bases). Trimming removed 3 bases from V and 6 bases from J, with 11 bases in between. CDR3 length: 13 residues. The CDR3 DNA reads TGTGCCAGCAGTTTTGGAGGGGGGGATGGCTACACCTTC. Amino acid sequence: CASSFGGGDGYTF.